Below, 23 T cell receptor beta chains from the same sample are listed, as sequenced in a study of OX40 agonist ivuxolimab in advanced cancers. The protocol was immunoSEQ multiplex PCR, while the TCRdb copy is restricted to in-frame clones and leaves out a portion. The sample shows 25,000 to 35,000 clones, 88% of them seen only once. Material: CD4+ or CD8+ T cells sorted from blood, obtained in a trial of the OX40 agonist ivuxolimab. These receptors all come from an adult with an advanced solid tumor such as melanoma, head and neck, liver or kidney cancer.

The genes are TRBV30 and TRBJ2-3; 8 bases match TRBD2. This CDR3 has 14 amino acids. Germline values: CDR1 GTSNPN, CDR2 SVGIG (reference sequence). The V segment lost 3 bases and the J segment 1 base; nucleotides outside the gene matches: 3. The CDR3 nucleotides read TGTGCCTGGAGCTGGCGGGAGGGCACAGATACGCAGTATTTT. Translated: CAWSWREGTDTQYF.

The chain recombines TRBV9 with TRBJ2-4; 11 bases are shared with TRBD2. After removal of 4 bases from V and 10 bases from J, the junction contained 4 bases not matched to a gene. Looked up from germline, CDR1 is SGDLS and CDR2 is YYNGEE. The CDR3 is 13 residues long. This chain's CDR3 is CASSITSGGIQYF. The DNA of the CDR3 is TGTGCCAGCAGCATCACTAGCGGGGGAATTCAGTACTTC. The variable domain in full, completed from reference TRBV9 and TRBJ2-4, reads DSGVTQTPKHLITATGQRVTLRCSPRSGDLSVYWYQQSLDQGLQFLIQYYNGEERAKGNILERFSAQQFPDLHSELNLSSLELGDSALYFCASSITSGGIQYFGAGTRLSVL.

The CDR3 coding sequence is TGTGCCATCAGTGCACTAGCTTCCTACAATGAGCAGTTCTTC. This translates into CAISALASYNEQFF. This rearrangement joins TRBV10-3 to TRBJ2-1; weak D call: TRBD2 (6 bases). The germline gives CDR1 ENHRY, CDR2 SYGVKD. The ends were cut back, 4 bases at V and 1 base at J, with 8 bases in the middle. There are 14 residues in the CDR3.

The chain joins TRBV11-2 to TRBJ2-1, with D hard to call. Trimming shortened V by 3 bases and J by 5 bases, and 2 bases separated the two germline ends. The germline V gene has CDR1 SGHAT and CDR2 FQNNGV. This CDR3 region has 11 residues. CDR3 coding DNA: TGTGCCAGCAGCTTCGACAATGAGCAGTTCTTC. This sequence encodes CASSFDNEQFF. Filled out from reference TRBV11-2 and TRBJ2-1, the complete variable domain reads EAGVAQSPRYKIIEKRQSVAFWCNPISGHATLYWYQQILGQGPKLLIQFQNNGVVDDSQLPKDRFSAERLKGVDSTLKIQPAKLEDSAVYLCASSFDNEQFFGPGTRLTVL.

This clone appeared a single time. The CDR3 reads CASSFTGYSYEQYF. The CDR3 DNA sequence: TGTGCCAGCAGTTTTACTGGTTACTCCTACGAGCAGTACTTC. V usage is TRBV27 and J usage is TRBJ2-7; D not certain. The CDR3 consists of 14 residues. The V end lost 3 bases, the J end lost 0 bases, and 9 bases lay between the germline ends. Per the germline V gene, CDR1 is MNHEY and CDR2 is SMNVEV (reference sequence).

DNA of the CDR3: TGTGCCAGCAGCCAAGAGGGCAGTCAATTGATCTACGAGCAGTACTTC. Amino acid sequence: CASSQEGSQLIYEQYF. The chain is built from TRBV4-2 and TRBJ2-7; D ambiguous. Germline V gene sequence: CDR1 LGHNA, CDR2 YNFKEQ. This CDR3 has 16 residues. Trimming removed 0 bases at V and 3 bases at J, with 15 bases between.

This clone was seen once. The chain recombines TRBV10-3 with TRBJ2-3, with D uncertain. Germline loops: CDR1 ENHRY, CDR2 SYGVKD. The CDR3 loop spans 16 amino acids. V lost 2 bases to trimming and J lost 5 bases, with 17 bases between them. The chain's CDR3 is CAISEREPGLLDTQYF. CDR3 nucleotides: TGTGCCATCAGTGAGCGAGAGCCCGGTTTGCTAGATACGCAGTATTTT.

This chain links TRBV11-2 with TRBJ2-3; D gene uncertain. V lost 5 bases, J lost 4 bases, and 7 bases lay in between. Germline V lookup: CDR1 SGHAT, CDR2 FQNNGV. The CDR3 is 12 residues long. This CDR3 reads CASSPSSDTQYF. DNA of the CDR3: TGTGCCAGCAGCCCCAGTTCAGATACGCAGTATTTT.

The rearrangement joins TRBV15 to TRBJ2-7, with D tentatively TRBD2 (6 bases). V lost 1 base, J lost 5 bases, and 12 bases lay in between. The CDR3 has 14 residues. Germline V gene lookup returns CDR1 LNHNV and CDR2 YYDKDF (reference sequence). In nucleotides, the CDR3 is TGTGCCACCAGCAGAGCGTTGGAGGGAGACGAGCAGTACTTC. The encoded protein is CATSRALEGDEQYF.

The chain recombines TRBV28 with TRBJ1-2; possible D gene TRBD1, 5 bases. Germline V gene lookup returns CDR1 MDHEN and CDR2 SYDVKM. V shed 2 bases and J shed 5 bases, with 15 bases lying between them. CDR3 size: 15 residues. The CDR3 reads CASSLEQGRVYGYTF. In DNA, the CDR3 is TGTGCCAGCAGTTTAGAGCAGGGAAGGGTTTATGGCTACACCTTC.

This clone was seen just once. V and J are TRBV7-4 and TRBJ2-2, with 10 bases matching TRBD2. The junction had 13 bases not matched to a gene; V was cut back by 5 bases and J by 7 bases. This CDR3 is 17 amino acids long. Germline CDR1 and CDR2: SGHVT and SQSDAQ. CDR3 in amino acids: CASSPDVLAGDVGELFF. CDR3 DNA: TGTGCCAGCAGCCCCGACGTCCTAGCGGGAGATGTCGGGGAGCTGTTTTTT. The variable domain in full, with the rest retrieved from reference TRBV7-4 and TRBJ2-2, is GAGVSQSPRYKVAKRGRDVALRCDSISGHVTLYWYRQTLGQGSEVLTYSQSDAQRDKSGRPSGRFSAERPERSVSTLKIQRTEQGDSAVYLCASSPDVLAGDVGELFFGEGSRLTVL.

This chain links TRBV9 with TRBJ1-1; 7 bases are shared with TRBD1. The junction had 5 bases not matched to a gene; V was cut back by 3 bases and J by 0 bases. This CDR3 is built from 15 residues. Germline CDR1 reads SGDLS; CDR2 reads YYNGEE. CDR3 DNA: TGTGCCAGCAGCGCCAGACAGGGTATGAACACTGAAGCTTTCTTT. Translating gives CASSARQGMNTEAFF.

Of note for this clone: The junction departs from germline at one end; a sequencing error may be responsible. The CDR3 DNA follows: TGTGCTAGCAGCCCCCCGAGCGGGGAGACCCAGTACTTC. Encoded protein: CASSPPSGETQYF. The rearrangement links TRBV7-7 to TRBJ2-5, with a tentative D call TRBD2 (6 bases). Germline V gives CDR1 SSHAT, CDR2 FNYEAQ (reference sequence). The CDR3 extends over 13 amino acids. The full variable domain, completed using reference TRBV7-7 and TRBJ2-5, is GAGVSQSPRYKVTKRGQDVTLRCDPISSHATLYWYQQALGQGPEFLTYFNYEAQPDKSGLPSDRFSAERPEGSISTLTIQRTEQRDSAMYRCASSPPSGETQYFGPGTRLLVL.

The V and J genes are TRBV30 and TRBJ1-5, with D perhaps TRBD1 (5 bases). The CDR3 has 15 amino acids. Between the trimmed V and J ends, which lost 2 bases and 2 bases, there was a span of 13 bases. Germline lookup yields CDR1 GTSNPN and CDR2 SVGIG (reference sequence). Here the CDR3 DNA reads TGTGCCTGGAGTACGCTGGGGGGTGGCAATCAGCCCCAGCATTTT. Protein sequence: CAWSTLGGGNQPQHF.

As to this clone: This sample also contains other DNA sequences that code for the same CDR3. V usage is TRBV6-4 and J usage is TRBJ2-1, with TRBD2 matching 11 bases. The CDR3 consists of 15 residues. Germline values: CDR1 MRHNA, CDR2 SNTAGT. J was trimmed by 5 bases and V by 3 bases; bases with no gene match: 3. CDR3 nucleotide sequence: TGTGCCAGCAGTGAAACTAGCGGGAGCAACAATGAGCAGTTCTTC. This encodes CASSETSGSNNEQFF.

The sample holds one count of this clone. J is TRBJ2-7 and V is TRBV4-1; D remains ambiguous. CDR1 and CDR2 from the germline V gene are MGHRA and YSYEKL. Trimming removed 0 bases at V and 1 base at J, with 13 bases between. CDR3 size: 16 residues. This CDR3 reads CASSQEMYSQSYEQYF. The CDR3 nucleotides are TGCGCCAGCAGCCAAGAAATGTATTCACAGTCCTACGAGCAGTACTTC.

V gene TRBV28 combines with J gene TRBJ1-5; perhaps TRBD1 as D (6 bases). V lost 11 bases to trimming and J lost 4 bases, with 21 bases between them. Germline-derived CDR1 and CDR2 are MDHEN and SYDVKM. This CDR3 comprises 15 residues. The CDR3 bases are TGTGCCCACGGGGCCGGGGGGCTTGGAAATCAGCCCCAGCATTTT. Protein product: CAHGAGGLGNQPQHF.

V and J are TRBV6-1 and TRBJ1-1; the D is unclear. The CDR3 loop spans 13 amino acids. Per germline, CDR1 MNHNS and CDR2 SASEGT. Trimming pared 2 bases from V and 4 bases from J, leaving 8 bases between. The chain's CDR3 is CASSEWVGTEAFF. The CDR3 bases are TGTGCCAGCAGTGAATGGGTTGGCACTGAAGCTTTCTTT.

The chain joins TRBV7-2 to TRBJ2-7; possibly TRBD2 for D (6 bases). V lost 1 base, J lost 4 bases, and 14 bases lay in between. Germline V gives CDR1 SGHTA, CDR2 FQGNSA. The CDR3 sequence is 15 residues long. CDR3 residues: CASSLVGGTAYEQYF. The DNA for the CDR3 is TGTGCCAGCAGCTTAGTGGGCGGGACGGCGTACGAGCAGTACTTC.

The CDR3 DNA sequence: TGTGCCAGCAGCAACACGAGGGACAGGAAGGCCACGTCTGGAAACACCATATATTTT. This gives the protein CASSNTRDRKATSGNTIYF. The chain uses TRBV9 and TRBJ1-3; TRBD1 matches 8 bases. V lost 4 bases, J lost 1 base, and 16 bases stayed unmatched. CDR1 is SGDLS and CDR2 is YYNGEE in the germline V gene. This CDR3 is built from 19 residues.

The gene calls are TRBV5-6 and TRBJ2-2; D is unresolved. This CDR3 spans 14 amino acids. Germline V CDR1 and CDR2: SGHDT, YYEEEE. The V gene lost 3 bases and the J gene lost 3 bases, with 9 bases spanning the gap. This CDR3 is CASSSSWDTGELFF. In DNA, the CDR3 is TGTGCCAGCAGCTCCAGTTGGGACACCGGGGAGCTGTTTTTT.

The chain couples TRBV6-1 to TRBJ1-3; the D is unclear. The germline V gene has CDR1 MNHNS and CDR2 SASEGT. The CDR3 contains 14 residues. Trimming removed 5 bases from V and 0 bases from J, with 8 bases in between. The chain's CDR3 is CASSKDFSGNTIYF. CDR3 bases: TGTGCCAGCAGTAAGGACTTCTCTGGAAACACCATATATTTT.

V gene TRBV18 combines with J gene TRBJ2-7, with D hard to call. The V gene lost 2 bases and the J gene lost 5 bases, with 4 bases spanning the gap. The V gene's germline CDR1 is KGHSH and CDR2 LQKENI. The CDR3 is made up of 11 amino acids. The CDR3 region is CASSPGDEQYF. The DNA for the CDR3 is TGTGCCAGCTCACCAGGAGACGAGCAGTACTTC.